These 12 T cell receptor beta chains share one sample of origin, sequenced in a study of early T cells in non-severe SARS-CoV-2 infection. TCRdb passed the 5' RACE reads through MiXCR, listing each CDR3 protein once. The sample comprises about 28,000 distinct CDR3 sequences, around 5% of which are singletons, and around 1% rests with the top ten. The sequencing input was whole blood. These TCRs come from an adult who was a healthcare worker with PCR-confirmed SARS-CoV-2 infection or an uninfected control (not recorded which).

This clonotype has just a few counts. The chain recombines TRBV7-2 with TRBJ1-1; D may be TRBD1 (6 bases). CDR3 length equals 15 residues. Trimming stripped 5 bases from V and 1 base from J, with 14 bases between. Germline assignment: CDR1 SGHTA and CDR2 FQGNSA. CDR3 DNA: TGTGCCAGCAGCCGGACAGAATTATGGAACACTGAAGCTTTCTTT. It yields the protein CASSRTELWNTEAFF.

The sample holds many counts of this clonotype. The CDR3 region is CASSLRRQGAGGELFF. As DNA, the CDR3 is TGTGCCAGCAGTTTAAGAAGACAGGGGGCTGGCGGGGAGCTGTTTTTT. The gene calls are TRBV12-3 or TRBV12-4 and TRBJ2-2; 10 bases are shared with TRBD1. V lost 2 bases to trimming and J lost 7 bases; unmatched junction nucleotides: 7. The CDR3 is 16 amino acids.

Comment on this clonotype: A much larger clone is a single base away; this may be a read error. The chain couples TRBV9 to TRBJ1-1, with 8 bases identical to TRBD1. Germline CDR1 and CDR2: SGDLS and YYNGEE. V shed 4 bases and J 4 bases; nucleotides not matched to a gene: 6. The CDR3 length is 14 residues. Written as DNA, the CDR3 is TGTGCCAGCAGCTTACAGGGGGGTACCACTGAAGCTTTCTTT. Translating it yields CASSLQGGTTEAFF.

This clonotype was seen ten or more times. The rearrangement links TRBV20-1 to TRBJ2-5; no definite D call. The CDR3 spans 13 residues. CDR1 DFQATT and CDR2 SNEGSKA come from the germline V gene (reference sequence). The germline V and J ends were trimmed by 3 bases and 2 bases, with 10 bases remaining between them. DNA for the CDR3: TGCAGTGCTAGGACACCCCAACAAGAGACCCAGTACTTC. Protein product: CSARTPQQETQYF.

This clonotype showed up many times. CDR3 nucleotide sequence: TGTGCCAGCAGCGCCCTGCCCTCGGACGAGCAGTACTTC. Protein: CASSALPSDEQYF. This sequence joins TRBV9 and TRBJ2-7; the D is unclear. CDR3 length: 13 amino acids. Trimming stripped 3 bases from V and 5 bases from J, with 12 bases between. In germline, CDR1 is SGDLS, CDR2 YYNGEE.

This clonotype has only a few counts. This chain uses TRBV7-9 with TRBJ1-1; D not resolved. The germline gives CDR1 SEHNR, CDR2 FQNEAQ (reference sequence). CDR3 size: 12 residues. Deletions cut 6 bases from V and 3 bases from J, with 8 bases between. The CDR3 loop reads CASRESDTEAFF. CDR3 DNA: TGTGCCAGCAGAGAATCGGACACTGAAGCTTTCTTT.

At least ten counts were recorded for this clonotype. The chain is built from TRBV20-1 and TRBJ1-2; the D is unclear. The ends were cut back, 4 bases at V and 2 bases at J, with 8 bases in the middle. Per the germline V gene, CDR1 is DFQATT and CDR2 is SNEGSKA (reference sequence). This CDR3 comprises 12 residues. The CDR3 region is CSAMWSNYGYTF. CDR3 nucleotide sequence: TGCAGTGCTATGTGGTCGAACTATGGCTACACCTTC.

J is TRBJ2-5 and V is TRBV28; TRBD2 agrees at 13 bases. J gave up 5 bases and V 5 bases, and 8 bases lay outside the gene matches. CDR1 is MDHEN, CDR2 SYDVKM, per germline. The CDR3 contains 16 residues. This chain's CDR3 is CASSNPGTSGIETQYF. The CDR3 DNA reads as TGTGCCAGCAGTAATCCCGGGACTAGCGGGATTGAGACCCAGTACTTC.

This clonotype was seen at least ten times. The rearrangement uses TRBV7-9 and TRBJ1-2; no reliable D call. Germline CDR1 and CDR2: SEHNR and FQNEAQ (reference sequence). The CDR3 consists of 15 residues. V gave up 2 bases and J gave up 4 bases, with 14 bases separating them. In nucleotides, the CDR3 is TGTGCCAGCAGCTTACCCGGTCGGGAAAGCTATGGCTACACCTTC. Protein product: CASSLPGRESYGYTF.

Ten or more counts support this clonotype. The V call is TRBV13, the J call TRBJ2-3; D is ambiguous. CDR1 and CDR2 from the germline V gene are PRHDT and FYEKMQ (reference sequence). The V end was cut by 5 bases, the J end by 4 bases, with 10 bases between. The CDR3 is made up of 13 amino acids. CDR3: CASSPIRADTQYF. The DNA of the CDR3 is TGTGCCAGCAGCCCTATTCGGGCAGATACGCAGTATTTT.

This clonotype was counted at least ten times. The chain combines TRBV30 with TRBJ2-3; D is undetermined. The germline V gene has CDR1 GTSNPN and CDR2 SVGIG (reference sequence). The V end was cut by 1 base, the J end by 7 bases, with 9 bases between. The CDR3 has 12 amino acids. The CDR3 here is CAWSATVYTQYF. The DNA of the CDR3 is TGTGCCTGGAGTGCGACTGTGTATACGCAGTATTTT.

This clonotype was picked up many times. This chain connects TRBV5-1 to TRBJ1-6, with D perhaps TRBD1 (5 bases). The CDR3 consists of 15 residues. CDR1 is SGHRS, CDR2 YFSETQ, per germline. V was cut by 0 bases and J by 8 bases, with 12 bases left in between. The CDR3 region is CASSLDTGSHSPLHF. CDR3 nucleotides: TGCGCCAGCAGCTTGGATACAGGCAGTCATTCACCCCTCCACTTT.